The 19 T cell receptor beta chains below all came from one sample that was sequenced in a study of blood T cell repertoires in COVID-19. Here immunoSEQ multiplex PCR was the method, and the copy in TCRdb shows in-frame clones only, minus some. The table records around 200,000 clones, roughly 85% of them present only once. The sample comprised peripheral blood. These TCRs come from a human donor with active or convalescent COVID-19. The donor label of this sample is uncertain.

In its sample, this clone was seen a few times. This chain links TRBV9 with TRBJ1-2, with D possibly matching TRBD1 (6 bases). The CDR3 consists of 15 residues. CDR1 is SGDLS and CDR2 is YYNGEE in the germline V gene. V was clipped by 4 bases and J by 8 bases, with 21 bases between them. In DNA, the CDR3 is TGTGCCAGCAGCAGATCGGGACAAGAGGAAGGGGGCTACACCTTC. Translating gives CASSRSGQEEGGYTF. Drawing the rest from reference TRBV9 and TRBJ1-2, the complete variable domain is DSGVTQTPKHLITATGQRVTLRCSPRSGDLSVYWYQQSLDQGLQFLIQYYNGEERAKGNILERFSAQQFPDLHSELNLSSLELGDSALYFCASSRSGQEEGGYTFGSGTRLTVV.

The CDR3 DNA sequence: TGTGCCAGCAGTCCGGGACAGGGATCGGCAACTAATGAAAAACTGTTTTTT. It specifies CASSPGQGSATNEKLFF. This sequence joins TRBV7-2 and TRBJ1-4; 9 bases are a match to TRBD1. Germline assignment: CDR1 SGHTA and CDR2 FQGNSA. The CDR3 extends over 17 amino acids. With 6 bases clipped from V and 0 bases from J, the junction kept 8 bases outside the gene matches.

The gene calls are TRBV30 and TRBJ1-5, with TRBD1 matching 7 bases. The CDR3 is 13 residues long. Germline values: CDR1 GTSNPN, CDR2 SVGIG (reference sequence). J lost 9 bases, V lost 1 base, and 6 bases had no gene match. DNA of the CDR3: TGTGCCTGGAGTGGACAGGGATATGGGCCCCAGCATTTT. Its translation: CAWSGQGYGPQHF.

The chain links TRBV4-3 to TRBJ2-5; 11 nucleotides align to TRBD2. CDR1 is LGHNA and CDR2 is YSLEER in the germline V gene. This CDR3 has 19 amino acids. With 0 bases clipped from V and 7 bases from J, the junction kept 16 bases outside the gene matches. The CDR3 is CASSQDWLVASGGKGTQYF. The CDR3 DNA reads as TGCGCCAGCAGCCAAGATTGGCTGGTCGCTAGCGGGGGGAAGGGGACCCAGTACTTC.

This chain connects TRBV28 to TRBJ1-5, with D possibly matching TRBD1 (5 bases). Per the germline V gene, CDR1 is MDHEN and CDR2 is SYDVKM. The CDR3 runs 14 residues. Trimming removed 3 bases from V and 3 bases from J, with 9 bases in between. CDR3 bases: TGTGCCAGCAGTTTCGGGGGTATCAATCAGCCCCAGCATTTT. Translating gives CASSFGGINQPQHF.

Many counts were recorded for this clone. The V call is TRBV5-1, the J call TRBJ2-1, with TRBD2 identical over 9 bases. CDR3 size: 16 residues. Germline values: CDR1 SGHRS, CDR2 YFSETQ. Trimming took 0 bases from V and 7 from J; bases not matched to a gene: 8. In nucleotides, the CDR3 is TGCGCCAGCAGCTTGGCTGGTAGCGGGAGCCGGAATGAGCAGTTCTTC. Encoded protein: CASSLAGSGSRNEQFF.

The V call is TRBV4-2, the J call TRBJ2-3; D possibly corresponds to TRBD1 (6 bases). The V end lost 6 bases, the J end lost 4 bases, and 14 bases lay between the germline ends. Per germline, CDR1 LGHNA and CDR2 YNFKEQ. The CDR3 extends over 14 amino acids. CDR3 nucleotides: TGTGCCAGCAGAGCCTTTGGGGGCCCAGATACGCAGTATTTT. Translation gives CASRAFGGPDTQYF.

The chain couples TRBV5-1 to TRBJ1-1, with D tentatively TRBD1 (5 bases). V lost 3 bases and J 1 base, leaving 22 bases between the germline ends. Germline CDR1 reads SGHRS; CDR2 reads YFSETQ. This CDR3 is 18 amino acids long. The CDR3 DNA reads TGCGCCAGCAGCTCCAATCCCGGGACGGGGGGGAGGAACACTGAAGCTTTCTTT. This codes for CASSSNPGTGGRNTEAFF.

The rearrangement joins TRBV7-9 to TRBJ2-1; tentatively, D is TRBD1 (7 bases). V was cut by 5 bases and J by 0 bases, with 11 bases left in between. This CDR3 has 15 residues. Germline CDR1 and CDR2: SEHNR and FQNEAQ (reference sequence). The CDR3, as DNA: TGTGCCAGCAGCCGGGGGACAGACTCCTACAATGAGCAGTTCTTC. Its protein is CASSRGTDSYNEQFF.

J is TRBJ2-5 and V is TRBV2; D is unclear. CDR3 size: 13 residues. V was pared by 3 bases and J by 4 bases, with 9 bases between. The germline V gene encodes CDR1 SNHLY and CDR2 FYNNEI. CDR3 loop: CASSDLQAETQYF. The CDR3 nucleotides are TGTGCCAGCAGTGATTTGCAGGCAGAGACCCAGTACTTC.

The chain joins TRBV3-1 (or the pseudogene TRBV3-2) to TRBJ2-1; weak D call: TRBD2 (6 bases). Germline loops: CDR1 LGHDT, CDR2 YNNKEL (reference sequence). This CDR3 spans 18 amino acids. Trimming stripped 0 bases from V and 5 bases from J, with 20 bases between. The CDR3 region has the DNA TGTGCCAGCAGCCAAGATTCTCGTCGGCCTAGCGCGGACAATGAGCAGTTCTTC. Its protein product is CASSQDSRRPSADNEQFF.

Only one count was recorded for this clone. DNA of the CDR3: TGCGCCAGCAGCTTGCGCGGCTCGGCGGCAGATACGCAGTATTTT. This translates into CASSLRGSAADTQYF. This chain uses TRBV5-1 with TRBJ2-3; D gene unclear. Looked up from germline, CDR1 is SGHRS and CDR2 is YFSETQ. CDR3 length: 15 amino acids. The V end lost 1 base, the J end lost 4 bases, and 13 bases lay between the germline ends. Based on the CDR3 plus reference TRBV5-1 and TRBJ2-3, the full variable domain is KAGVTQTPRYLIKTRGQQVTLSCSPISGHRSVSWYQQTPGQGLQFLFEYFSETQRNKGNFPGRFSGRQFSNSRSEMNVSTLELGDSALYLCASSLRGSAADTQYFGPGTRLTVL.

The chain carries TRBV4-1 and TRBJ1-1, with 11 bases identical to TRBD1. The germline V gene encodes CDR1 MGHRA and CDR2 YSYEKL. The CDR3 totals 17 residues. V shed 0 bases, J shed 3 bases, and the junction held 6 bases outside the gene matches. CDR3 sequence (DNA): TGCGCCAGCAGCCAAGATAGGGGACAGGGGGTATACACTGAAGCTTTCTTT. Protein: CASSQDRGQGVYTEAFF.

This rearrangement joins TRBV7-2 to TRBJ2-7; a weak D match, TRBD1 (7 bases). There are 12 residues in the CDR3. V shed 5 bases and J shed 5 bases, with 10 bases lying between them. Per the germline V gene, CDR1 is SGHTA and CDR2 is FQGNSA. CDR3 region: CASSPRGDEQYF. As DNA, the CDR3 is TGTGCCAGCAGCCCCAGGGGGGACGAGCAGTACTTC.

This chain connects TRBV9 to TRBJ2-2; TRBD1 is a possible D gene (5 bases). From germline, CDR1 is SGDLS and CDR2 YYNGEE. The CDR3 totals 15 residues. Trimming shortened V by 0 bases and J by 1 base, and 7 bases separated the two germline ends. The CDR3 DNA reads TGTGCCAGCAGCGTAGCTACAGGGAACACCGGGGAGCTGTTTTTT. Encoded protein: CASSVATGNTGELFF.

The chain joins TRBV19 to TRBJ2-1; 8 positions agree with TRBD1. The trim removed 3 bases at V and 6 bases at J, leaving 7 bases unmatched. The V gene's germline CDR1 is LNHDA and CDR2 SQIVND (reference sequence). The CDR3 has 15 amino acids. CDR3 loop: CASSMTGTGTNEQFF. The CDR3 DNA is TGTGCCAGTAGTATGACCGGGACAGGTACCAATGAGCAGTTCTTC.

This clone was found a few times. This chain links TRBV18 with TRBJ1-1; D not certain. The V gene's germline CDR1 is KGHSH and CDR2 LQKENI. V was shortened by 0 bases and J by 2 bases, with 7 bases between the two germline ends. CDR3 length: 14 amino acids. This CDR3 reads CASSPPFSNTEAFF. CDR3 DNA sequence: TGTGCCAGCTCACCACCCTTTAGTAACACTGAAGCTTTCTTT.

The CDR3 loop is CATAGSGPGTRNQPQHF. CDR3 sequence (DNA): TGTGCCACCGCGGGTTCTGGTCCAGGGACAAGGAATCAGCCCCAGCATTTT. The chain combines TRBV28 with TRBJ1-5, with D tentatively TRBD1 (6 bases). V was pared by 10 bases and J by 4 bases, with 26 bases between. Looked up from germline, CDR1 is MDHEN and CDR2 is SYDVKM. The CDR3 runs to 17 residues.

The J gene is TRBJ2-7, the V gene TRBV28; D may be TRBD2 (6 bases). Germline CDR1 is MDHEN and CDR2 is SYDVKM. The ends were cut back, 6 bases at V and 7 bases at J, with 10 bases in the middle. The CDR3 has 11 residues. CDR3 loop: CASSGGREQYF. The CDR3 DNA follows: TGTGCCAGCAGCGGGGGTCGGGAGCAGTACTTC. The variable domain in full, completed from reference TRBV28 and TRBJ2-7, reads DVKVTQSSRYLVKRTGEKVFLECVQDMDHENMFWYRQDPGLGLRLIYFSYDVKMKEKGDIPEGYSVSREKKERFSLILESASTNQTSMYLCASSGGREQYFGPGTRLTVT.